This TCR beta chain emerged from a study of blood T cell repertoires in COVID-19. Study context: PBMCs, B-cell-depleted T cells, or T cells provided the cDNA or gDNA that made up the material.

Under the authors' procedure: Researchers report that nucleated cell counts were estimated from reference gene primer amplification. Sequencing was performed with immunoSEQ multiplex PCR; in TCRdb, only in-frame clones are kept and a portion is missing. The D gene and trimming were derived from the DNA, and the V and J assignments and clone size from that table. The sample lists more than 80,000 clones; less than 90% were seen once. The V gene end was trimmed by 5 bases and the J gene end by 4 bases; junction bases not matched to a gene: 9. Germline CDR1 is SGHAT and CDR2 is FQNNGV. The CDR3 is 15 residues long.

The sample comprised peripheral blood. The chain couples TRBV11-2 to TRBJ1-2, with TRBD1 identical over 8 bases. The clonotype comes from a man at least 80 years old with acute or convalescent COVID-19. The CDR3 region is CASSPDRGIGYGYTF. The CDR3 coding sequence is TGTGCCAGCAGCCCCGACAGGGGTATAGGCTATGGCTACACCTTC.